These T cell receptor beta chains were read from a single sample in a study of blood T cell repertoires in COVID-19. Here immunoSEQ multiplex PCR was the method, and the copy in TCRdb shows in-frame clones only, minus some. The data hold more than 95,000 clones, with roughly 80% observed a single time. The material sequenced was peripheral blood. Receptor source: a man at least 80 years old with acute or convalescent COVID-19. CDR3s include the opening cysteine and the closing phenylalanine or tryptophan. A D gene is named only where the DNA matches it firmly. Some rows mark clone size as missing; the rest say once, few, many or name a class of expanded clone.

d_gene: .; abundance: .; j_gene: TRBJ1-2; v_gene: TRBV7-2; CDR3nt: TGTGCCAGCAGCAGAGCAGGGGCCGGTCGAAATGGCTACACCTTC; CDR3aa: CASSRAGAGRNGYTF
d_gene: .; abundance: .; j_gene: TRBJ1-2; v_gene: TRBV7-2; CDR3nt: TGTGCCAGCAGCACCCGCCAGGGGTACACCTTC; CDR3aa: CASSTRQGYTF
d_gene: TRBD1; abundance: .; j_gene: TRBJ2-1; v_gene: TRBV7-2; CDR3nt: TGTGCCAGCAGCGGTGGACAGGGGGCAAGAAATGAGCAGTTCTTC; CDR3aa: CASSGGQGARNEQFF
d_gene: .; abundance: once; j_gene: TRBJ1-2; v_gene: TRBV30; CDR3nt: TGTGCCTGGACAGGGGCTAACTATGGCTACACCTTC; CDR3aa: CAWTGANYGYTF
d_gene: TRBD1; abundance: .; j_gene: TRBJ1-5; v_gene: TRBV18; CDR3nt: TGTGCCAGCTCACCATCAGGGGGCAGTCAGCCCCAGCATTTT; CDR3aa: CASSPSGGSQPQHF
d_gene: TRBD1; abundance: .; j_gene: TRBJ2-7; v_gene: TRBV2; CDR3nt: TGTGCCAGCAGGATGCCGGGACAGGGGCTATCAGAGGAGTACTTC; CDR3aa: CASRMPGQGLSEEYF
d_gene: TRBD1; abundance: few; j_gene: TRBJ2-2; v_gene: TRBV6-2/TRBV6-3; CDR3nt: TGTGCCAGCAGTTCCGGGACAGGCCCCCCCGGGGAGCTGTTTTTT; CDR3aa: CASSSGTGPPGELFF
d_gene: .; abundance: .; j_gene: TRBJ1-1; v_gene: TRBV3-1/TRBV3-2; CDR3nt: TGTGCCAGCAGCCAAAACCCGGGAGCCACTGAAGCTTTCTTT; CDR3aa: CASSQNPGATEAFF
d_gene: .; abundance: .; j_gene: TRBJ2-1; v_gene: TRBV7-9; CDR3nt: TGTGCCAGCAGCCCCGGGGTAGGGTGGGAGGTGAGGAATGAGCAGTTCTTC; CDR3aa: CASSPGVGWEVRNEQFF
d_gene: TRBD1; abundance: .; j_gene: TRBJ2-7; v_gene: TRBV4-1; CDR3nt: TGCGCCAGCAGCCAAGTGAGGGACAGCTACTACGAGCAGTACTTC; CDR3aa: CASSQVRDSYYEQYF
d_gene: .; abundance: once; j_gene: TRBJ2-3; v_gene: TRBV19; CDR3nt: TGTGCCAGTAGTATCGGGGTAGGGACAGATACGCAGTATTTT; CDR3aa: CASSIGVGTDTQYF
d_gene: TRBD2; abundance: .; j_gene: TRBJ2-7; v_gene: TRBV3-1/TRBV3-2; CDR3nt: TGTGCCAGCAGCCAATCGCCAGGGAGGGAAGAGCAGTACTTC; CDR3aa: CASSQSPGREEQYF
d_gene: .; abundance: once; j_gene: TRBJ2-3; v_gene: TRBV19; CDR3nt: TGTGCCAGTAGTTTCCCAGGGACAGATACGCAGTATTTT; CDR3aa: CASSFPGTDTQYF
d_gene: .; abundance: few; j_gene: TRBJ2-7; v_gene: TRBV5-6; CDR3nt: TGTGCCAGCAGCCAAAGAAGGGGCGAGCAGTACTTC; CDR3aa: CASSQRRGEQYF
d_gene: TRBD2; abundance: .; j_gene: TRBJ2-5; v_gene: TRBV6-2/TRBV6-3; CDR3nt: TGTGCCAGCAGTTACTCGAGAGCGGCGGGGGGGCCCGAGACCCAGTACTTC; CDR3aa: CASSYSRAAGGPETQYF
d_gene: .; abundance: .; j_gene: TRBJ2-2; v_gene: TRBV11-3; CDR3nt: TGTGCCAGCAGCTTAGACGGGTCAGGGGAGACCGGGGAGCTGTTTTTT; CDR3aa: CASSLDGSGETGELFF
d_gene: .; abundance: many; j_gene: TRBJ2-2; v_gene: TRBV6-5; CDR3nt: TGTGCCAGCAAAAAACGTAGGAACACCGGGGAGCTGTTTTTT; CDR3aa: CASKKRRNTGELFF
d_gene: .; abundance: .; j_gene: TRBJ1-2; v_gene: TRBV28; CDR3nt: TGTGCCACCGATACCGCAGGCTATGGCTACACCTTC; CDR3aa: CATDTAGYGYTF
d_gene: TRBD1; abundance: .; j_gene: TRBJ2-7; v_gene: TRBV11-2; CDR3nt: TGTGCCAGCAGCAGGTATGGGGACAGGGGGTTCTACGAGCAGTACTTC; CDR3aa: CASSRYGDRGFYEQYF
d_gene: TRBD1; abundance: .; j_gene: TRBJ2-7; v_gene: TRBV5-1; CDR3nt: TGCGCCAGCAGCTTGGGACAGGGTTCCTACGAGCAGTACTTC; CDR3aa: CASSLGQGSYEQYF
d_gene: TRBD1; abundance: .; j_gene: TRBJ2-2; v_gene: TRBV7-9; CDR3nt: TGTGCCAGCAGCTTGGGACAGCGCACCGGGGAGCTGTTTTTT; CDR3aa: CASSLGQRTGELFF
d_gene: .; abundance: few; j_gene: TRBJ2-7; v_gene: TRBV7-9; CDR3nt: TGTGCCAGCAGCTTAGCGGCAGGGTCTAGGAACGAGCAGTACTTC; CDR3aa: CASSLAAGSRNEQYF
d_gene: .; abundance: few; j_gene: TRBJ2-2; v_gene: TRBV11-2; CDR3nt: TGTGCCAGCACCTTTGCGGCGGTGGGTAGAGGTGGCACCGGGGAGCTGTTTTTT; CDR3aa: CASTFAAVGRGGTGELFF
d_gene: TRBD2; abundance: .; j_gene: TRBJ2-7; v_gene: TRBV7-9; CDR3nt: TGTGCCAGCAGCTTATGGGGGGCACAAAAGGGACTAGCATTCTCCGAGCAGTACTTC; CDR3aa: CASSLWGAQKGLAFSEQYF
d_gene: .; abundance: .; j_gene: TRBJ1-2; v_gene: TRBV13; CDR3nt: TGTGCCAGCAGCTTAGGGGGCAGGGGTGGCTATGGCTACACCTTC; CDR3aa: CASSLGGRGGYGYTF
d_gene: TRBD1; abundance: .; j_gene: TRBJ2-2; v_gene: TRBV6-4; CDR3nt: TGTGCCAGCAGTGTAACAGGGGGTACCGGGGAGCTGTTTTTT; CDR3aa: CASSVTGGTGELFF
d_gene: .; abundance: .; j_gene: TRBJ1-6; v_gene: TRBV15; CDR3nt: TGTGCCACCAGCAGAGGACCGAGTGAGGCCCTCCACTTT; CDR3aa: CATSRGPSEALHF
d_gene: .; abundance: .; j_gene: TRBJ1-2; v_gene: TRBV19; CDR3nt: TGTGCCAGTAGTGCAAACCCCGGGACACCCTATGGCTACACCTTC; CDR3aa: CASSANPGTPYGYTF
d_gene: TRBD2; abundance: few; j_gene: TRBJ2-1; v_gene: TRBV10-1; CDR3nt: TGCGCCAGCAGTGCGAGCGGGGGATTCGGCTCCTACAATGAGCAGTTCTTC; CDR3aa: CASSASGGFGSYNEQFF
d_gene: .; abundance: once; j_gene: TRBJ1-1; v_gene: TRBV6-2/TRBV6-3; CDR3nt: TGTGCCAGCAGTTACAAACGGGAGAACACTGAAGCTTTCTTT; CDR3aa: CASSYKRENTEAFF
d_gene: .; abundance: .; j_gene: TRBJ2-7; v_gene: TRBV4-3; CDR3nt: TGCGCCAGCAGCCAAGATCTCCGTTACGAGCAGTACTTC; CDR3aa: CASSQDLRYEQYF
d_gene: TRBD2; abundance: once; j_gene: TRBJ2-1; v_gene: TRBV5-1; CDR3nt: TGCGCCAGCAGCGCTCGACTAGCGGGAGGGGCTGGTGAGCAGTTCTTC; CDR3aa: CASSARLAGGAGEQFF
d_gene: .; abundance: many; j_gene: TRBJ1-5; v_gene: TRBV19; CDR3nt: TGTGCCAGTAGTGATCGGCAGCCCCAGCATTTT; CDR3aa: CASSDRQPQHF
d_gene: .; abundance: few; j_gene: TRBJ2-1; v_gene: TRBV28; CDR3nt: TGTGCCAGCAGTGACCGGGATGAGCAGTTCTTC; CDR3aa: CASSDRDEQFF
d_gene: TRBD1; abundance: .; j_gene: TRBJ1-3; v_gene: TRBV7-2; CDR3nt: TGTGCCAGCACCCGGACAGGGGGCGCAGGAAACACCATATATTTT; CDR3aa: CASTRTGGAGNTIYF
d_gene: .; abundance: .; j_gene: TRBJ2-7; v_gene: TRBV2; CDR3nt: TGTGCCAGTGGTGTGCAGCGGGCGTCCTACGAGCAGTACTTC; CDR3aa: CASGVQRASYEQYF
d_gene: TRBD1; abundance: .; j_gene: TRBJ1-5; v_gene: TRBV19; CDR3nt: TGTGCCAGTAGTATACTCGGACAGGGTGAACAGCCCCAGCATTTT; CDR3aa: CASSILGQGEQPQHF
d_gene: .; abundance: .; j_gene: TRBJ2-3; v_gene: TRBV4-1; CDR3nt: TGCGCCAGCAGCCAAGGGGGCCGACGAAGCACAGATACGCAGTATTTT; CDR3aa: CASSQGGRRSTDTQYF
d_gene: TRBD1; abundance: .; j_gene: TRBJ1-2; v_gene: TRBV2; CDR3nt: TGTGCCAGCAGTGCCTTACCCGGGACAGGGGGTGGCTACACCTTC; CDR3aa: CASSALPGTGGGYTF
d_gene: TRBD1; abundance: .; j_gene: TRBJ2-2; v_gene: TRBV24-1; CDR3nt: TGTGCCACCAGTGTTAGCGGACAGGGTAAGAACACCGGGGAGCTGTTTTTT; CDR3aa: CATSVSGQGKNTGELFF
d_gene: .; abundance: .; j_gene: TRBJ1-5; v_gene: TRBV6-5; CDR3nt: TGTGCCAGCAGGGCCTTCCAGGGTCAGCCCCAGCATTTT; CDR3aa: CASRAFQGQPQHF
d_gene: TRBD2; abundance: .; j_gene: TRBJ2-7; v_gene: TRBV5-6; CDR3nt: TGTGCCAGCAGCTCGGGACTAGCGGGAACACCGCCCGACGAGCAGTACTTC; CDR3aa: CASSSGLAGTPPDEQYF
d_gene: TRBD2; abundance: .; j_gene: TRBJ2-7; v_gene: TRBV7-9; CDR3nt: TGTGCCAGCAGTCTGACTAGCGAGTCCTACGAGCAGTACTTC; CDR3aa: CASSLTSESYEQYF
d_gene: TRBD1; abundance: .; j_gene: TRBJ1-2; v_gene: TRBV4-3; CDR3nt: TGCGCCAGCAGCCAAGATGCAGGACAGGGAGGGTTTGGCTACACCTTC; CDR3aa: CASSQDAGQGGFGYTF
d_gene: TRBD2; abundance: .; j_gene: TRBJ2-1; v_gene: TRBV14; CDR3nt: TGTGCCAGCAGCCCGGGGAGGGGCAATGAGCAGTTCTTC; CDR3aa: CASSPGRGNEQFF
d_gene: TRBD1; abundance: .; j_gene: TRBJ1-2; v_gene: TRBV28; CDR3nt: TGTGCCAGCAGACCAACCAGGACAGGCAGCTATGGCTACACCTTC; CDR3aa: CASRPTRTGSYGYTF